This TCR beta chain was documented in a study of T cell responses to AZD1222 COVID-19 vaccine. In germline, CDR1 is GTSNPN, CDR2 SVGIG (reference sequence). V gave up 1 base and J gave up 3 bases; unmatched junction bases: 3. This CDR3 spans 14 amino acids. This clone was seen a few times. The repertoire was sequenced with immunoSEQ multiplex PCR; TCRdb's copy has only in-frame clones and lacks some. This sample has 56,000 or so clones, with more than 75% found just once. The sequencing here drew on peripheral blood, taken 28 days after the second AZD1222 dose. This sequence joins TRBV30 and TRBJ2-7; 10 nucleotides align to TRBD2. The receptor was derived from an adult who received the AZD1222 COVID-19 vaccine. The CDR3 DNA is TGTGCCTGGAGTGGGACTAGCGGCTTCTACGAGCAGTACTTC. This codes for CAWSGTSGFYEQYF.